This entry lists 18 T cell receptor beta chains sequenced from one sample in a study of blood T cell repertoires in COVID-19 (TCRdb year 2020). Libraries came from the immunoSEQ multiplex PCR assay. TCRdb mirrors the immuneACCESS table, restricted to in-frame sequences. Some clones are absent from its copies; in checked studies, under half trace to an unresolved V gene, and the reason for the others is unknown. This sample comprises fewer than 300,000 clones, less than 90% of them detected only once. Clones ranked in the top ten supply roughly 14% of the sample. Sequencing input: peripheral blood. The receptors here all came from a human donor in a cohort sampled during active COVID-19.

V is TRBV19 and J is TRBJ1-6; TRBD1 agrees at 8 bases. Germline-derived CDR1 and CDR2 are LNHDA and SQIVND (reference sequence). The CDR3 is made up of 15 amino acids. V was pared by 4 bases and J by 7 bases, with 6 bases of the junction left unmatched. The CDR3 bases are TGTGCCAGTAGTAGAGTCCAGGGGGCCAATTCACCCCTCCACTTT. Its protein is CASSRVQGANSPLHF. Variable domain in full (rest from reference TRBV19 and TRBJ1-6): DGGITQSPKYLFRKEGQNVTLSCEQNLNHDAMYWYRQDPGQGLRLIYYSQIVNDFQKGDIAEGYSVSREKKESFPLTVTSAQKNPTAFYLCASSRVQGANSPLHFGNGTRLTVT.

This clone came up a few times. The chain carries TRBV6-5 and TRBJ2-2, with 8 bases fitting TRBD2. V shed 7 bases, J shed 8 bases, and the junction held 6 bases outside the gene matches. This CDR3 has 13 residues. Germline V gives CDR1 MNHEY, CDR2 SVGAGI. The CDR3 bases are TGTGCCAGCAAAGGTAGCGGGATTGGGGAGCTGTTTTTT. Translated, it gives CASKGSGIGELFF.

The CDR3 is CASSGGTSTDTQYF. The CDR3 DNA is TGTGCCAGCAGCGGGGGGACTAGCACAGATACGCAGTATTTT. The chain has TRBV9 and TRBJ2-3; tentatively, D is TRBD2 (6 bases). Trimming left V 3 bases short and J 0 bases short, with 8 bases between. Germline V gene sequence: CDR1 SGDLS, CDR2 YYNGEE. There are 14 residues in the CDR3.

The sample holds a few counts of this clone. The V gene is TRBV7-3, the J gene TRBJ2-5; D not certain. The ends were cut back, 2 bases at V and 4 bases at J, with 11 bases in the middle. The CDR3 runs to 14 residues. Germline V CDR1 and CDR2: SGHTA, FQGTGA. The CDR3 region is CASSLSSIPETQYF. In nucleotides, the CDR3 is TGTGCCAGCAGCTTATCTTCTATCCCAGAGACCCAGTACTTC.

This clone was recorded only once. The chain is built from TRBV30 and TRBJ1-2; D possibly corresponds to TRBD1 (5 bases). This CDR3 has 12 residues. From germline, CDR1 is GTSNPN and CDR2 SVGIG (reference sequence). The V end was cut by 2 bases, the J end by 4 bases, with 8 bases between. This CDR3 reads CAWSPGGYGYTF. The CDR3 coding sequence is TGTGCCTGGAGTCCCGGGGGCTATGGCTACACCTTC.

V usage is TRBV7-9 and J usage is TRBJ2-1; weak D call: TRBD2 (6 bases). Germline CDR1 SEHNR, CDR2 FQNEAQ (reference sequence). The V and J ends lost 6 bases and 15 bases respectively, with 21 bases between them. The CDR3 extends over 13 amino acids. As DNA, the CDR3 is TGTGCCAGCAGACATAATACCCGGGAGAGGTGGTTCTTC. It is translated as CASRHNTRERWFF.

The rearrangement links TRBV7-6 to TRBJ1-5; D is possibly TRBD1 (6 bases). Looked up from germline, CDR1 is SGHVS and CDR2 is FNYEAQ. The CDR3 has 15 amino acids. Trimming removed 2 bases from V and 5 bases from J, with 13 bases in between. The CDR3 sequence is CASSLRETGYQPQHF. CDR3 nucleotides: TGTGCCAGCAGCTTAAGGGAGACAGGCTATCAGCCCCAGCATTTT. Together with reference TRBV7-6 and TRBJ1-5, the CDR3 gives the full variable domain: GAGVSQSPRYKVTKRGQDVALRCDPISGHVSLYWYRQALGQGPEFLTYFNYEAQQDKSGLPNDRFSAERPEGSISTLTIQRTEQRDSAMYRCASSLRETGYQPQHFGDGTRLSIL.

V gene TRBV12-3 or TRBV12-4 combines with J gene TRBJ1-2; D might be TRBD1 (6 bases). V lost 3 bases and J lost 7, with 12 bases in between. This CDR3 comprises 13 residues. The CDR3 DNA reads TGTGCCAGCAGTTTCAGGGGAATTCGTGGCTACACCTTC. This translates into CASSFRGIRGYTF.

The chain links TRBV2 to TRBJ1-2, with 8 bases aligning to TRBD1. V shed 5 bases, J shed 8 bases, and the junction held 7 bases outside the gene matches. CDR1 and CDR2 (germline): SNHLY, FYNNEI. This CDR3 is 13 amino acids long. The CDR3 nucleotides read TGTGCCAGCAGTACCAGGGGGCAAGGCGGCTACACCTTC. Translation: CASSTRGQGGYTF. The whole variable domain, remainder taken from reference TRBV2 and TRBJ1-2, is EPEVTQTPSHQVTQMGQEVILRCVPISNHLYFYWYRQILGQKVEFLVSFYNNEISEKSEIFDDQFSVERPDGSNFTLKIRSTKLEDSAMYFCASSTRGQGGYTFGSGTRLTVV.

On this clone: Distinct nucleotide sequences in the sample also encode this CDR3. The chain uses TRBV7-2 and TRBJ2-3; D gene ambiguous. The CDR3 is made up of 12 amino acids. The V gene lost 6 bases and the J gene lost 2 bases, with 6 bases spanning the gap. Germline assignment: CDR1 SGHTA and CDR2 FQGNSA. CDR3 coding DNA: TGTGCCAGCAGTCCCTACACAGATACGCAGTATTTT. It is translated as CASSPYTDTQYF.

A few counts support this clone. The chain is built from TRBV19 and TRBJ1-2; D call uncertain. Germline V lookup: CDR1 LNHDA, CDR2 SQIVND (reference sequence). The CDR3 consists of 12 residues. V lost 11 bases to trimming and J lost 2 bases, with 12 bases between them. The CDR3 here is CASSGRNYGYTF. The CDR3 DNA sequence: TGTGCCTCTAGCGGGCGGAACTATGGCTACACCTTC.

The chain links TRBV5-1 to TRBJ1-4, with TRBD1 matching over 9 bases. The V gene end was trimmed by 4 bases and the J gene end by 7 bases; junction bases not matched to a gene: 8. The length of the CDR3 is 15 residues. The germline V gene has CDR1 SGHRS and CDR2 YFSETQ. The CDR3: CASSLPTGGTEKLFF. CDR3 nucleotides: TGCGCCAGCAGCCTCCCGACAGGGGGAACTGAAAAACTGTTTTTT.

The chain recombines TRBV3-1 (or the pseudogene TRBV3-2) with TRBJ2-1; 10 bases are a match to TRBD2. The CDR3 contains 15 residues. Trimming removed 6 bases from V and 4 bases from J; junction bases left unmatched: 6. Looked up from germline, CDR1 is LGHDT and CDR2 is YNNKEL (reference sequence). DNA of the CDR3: TGTGCCAGCAGGTACCGGACTAGCGGATACAATGAGCAGTTCTTC. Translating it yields CASRYRTSGYNEQFF.

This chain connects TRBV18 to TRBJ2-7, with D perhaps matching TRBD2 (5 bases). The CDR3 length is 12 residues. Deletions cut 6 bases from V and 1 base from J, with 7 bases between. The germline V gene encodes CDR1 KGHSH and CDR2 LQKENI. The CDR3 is CASSGSSYEQYF. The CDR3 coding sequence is TGTGCCAGCTCGGGGAGTTCCTACGAGCAGTACTTC. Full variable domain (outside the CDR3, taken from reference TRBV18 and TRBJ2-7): NAGVMQNPRHLVRRRGQEARLRCSPMKGHSHVYWYRQLPEEGLKFMVYLQKENIIDESGMPKERFSAEFPKEGPSILRIQQVVRGDSAAYFCASSGSSYEQYFGPGTRLTVT.

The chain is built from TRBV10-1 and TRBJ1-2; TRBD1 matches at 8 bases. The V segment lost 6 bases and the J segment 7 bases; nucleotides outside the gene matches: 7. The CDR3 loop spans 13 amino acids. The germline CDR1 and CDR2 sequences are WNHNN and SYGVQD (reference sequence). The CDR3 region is CASSQDRAGGYTF. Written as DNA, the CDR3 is TGCGCCAGCAGCCAGGACAGGGCCGGTGGCTACACCTTC.

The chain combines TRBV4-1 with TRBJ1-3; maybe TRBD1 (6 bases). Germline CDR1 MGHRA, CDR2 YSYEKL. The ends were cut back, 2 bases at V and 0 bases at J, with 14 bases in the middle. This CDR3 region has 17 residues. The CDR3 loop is CASSQTGHPGSGNTIYF. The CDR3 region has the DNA TGCGCCAGCAGCCAAACGGGACACCCCGGCTCTGGAAACACCATATATTTT.

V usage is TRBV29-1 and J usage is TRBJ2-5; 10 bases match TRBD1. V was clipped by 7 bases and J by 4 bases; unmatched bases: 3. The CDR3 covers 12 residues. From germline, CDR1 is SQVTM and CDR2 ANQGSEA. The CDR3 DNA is TGCAGCGGGGACAGGGGAGGAGAGACCCAGTACTTC. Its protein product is CSGDRGGETQYF.

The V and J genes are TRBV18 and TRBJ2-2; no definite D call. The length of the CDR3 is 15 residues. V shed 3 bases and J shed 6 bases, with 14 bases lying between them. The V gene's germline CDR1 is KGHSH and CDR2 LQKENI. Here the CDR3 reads CASSPKQYGSGELFF. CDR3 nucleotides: TGTGCCAGCTCACCCAAACAGTACGGTTCCGGGGAGCTGTTTTTT. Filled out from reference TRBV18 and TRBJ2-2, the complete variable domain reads NAGVMQNPRHLVRRRGQEARLRCSPMKGHSHVYWYRQLPEEGLKFMVYLQKENIIDESGMPKERFSAEFPKEGPSILRIQQVVRGDSAAYFCASSPKQYGSGELFFGEGSRLTVL.